These T cell receptor beta chains were read from a single sample in a study of T-cell reconstitution after alpha-beta-depleted transplantation in children. Each CDR3 protein is one row after TCRdb ran MiXCR on the PCR reads. This sample carries about 140,000 distinct CDR3 sequences, 8.8% of them seen once, and the ten largest clones take less than 20%. The specimen was PBMCs, mostly from graft donor cells, collected 180 days after TCRalphabeta/CD19-depleted stem cell transplant. The receptors come from a female patient aged 2-10 years who had a stem cell transplant for congenital amegakaryocytic thrombocytopenia, so the T cells may come from the graft donor. Each CDR3 is given with its conserved first and last residue. The D gene is left open where the match is weak. Not every row has a clone size; where given, it reads once, few, many or a size class.

TRBJ2-2 . . TRBV6-1 TGTGCCAGCCAGCGTGCCGTTGGACGCCTTTCGAACACCGGGGAGCTGTTTTTT CASQRAVGRLSNTGELFF
TRBJ2-7 many . TRBV20-1 TGCAGTGCTACAACAGGGCCCCACGAGCAGTACTTC CSATTGPHEQYF
TRBJ1-4 many . TRBV7-2 TGTGCCAGCAGCCGAGGGAAGGGAGAAAAACTGTTTTTT CASSRGKGEKLFF
TRBJ1-1 . TRBD1 TRBV9 TGTGCCAGCAGCGTAGCCCAGGACAGGGCCCCGCGGAACACTGAAGCTTTCTTT CASSVAQDRAPRNTEAFF
TRBJ2-5 many . TRBV12-3/TRBV12-4 TGTGCCAGCGGCTCGACAGTCGGGGAGACCCAGTACTTC CASGSTVGETQYF
TRBJ1-6 many . TRBV11-2 TGTGCCAGCAGCTTAGAGAGAAGGTGGAATTCACCCCTCCACTTT CASSLERRWNSPLHF
TRBJ2-7 many . TRBV9 TGTGCCAGCAGCGTAGGGCCAGACGGTTACGAGCAGTACTTC CASSVGPDGYEQYF
TRBJ2-5 many TRBD2 TRBV5-1 TGCGCCAGCAGCCCGGGACTAGCGGGGGAATTTGAGACCCAGTACTTC CASSPGLAGEFETQYF
TRBJ2-7 few . TRBV10-3 TGTGCCATCCTTTTTGCCCACGAGCAGTACTTC CAILFAHEQYF
TRBJ2-5 many . TRBV29-1 TGCAGCGTTGCTTTGGACTGGTCGGAGACCCAGTACTTC CSVALDWSETQYF
TRBJ1-4 many . TRBV5-1 TGCGCCAGCAGCTTGACCAGCCGAGATGAAAAACTGTTTTTT CASSLTSRDEKLFF
TRBJ2-1 few . TRBV12-3/TRBV12-4 TGTGCCAGCAGTTTACTTGTCCGAAAGAGCTCCTACAATGAGCAGTTCTTC CASSLLVRKSSYNEQFF
TRBJ1-2 few . TRBV5-1 TGCGCCAGCAGCTCCGGGACGGCGGCCCCCGGAGATGGCTACACCTTC CASSSGTAAPGDGYTF
TRBJ1-2 few . TRBV5-1 TGCGCCAGCAGCGTCGGGACCTCTAACTATGGCTACACCTTC CASSVGTSNYGYTF
TRBJ1-2 few . TRBV14 TGTGCCAGCAGCCAGGGGACGTTCTATGGCTACACCTTC CASSQGTFYGYTF
TRBJ2-3 many . TRBV27 TGTGCCAGCAGTTGGTCGAGCGTAGATACGCAGTATTTT CASSWSSVDTQYF
TRBJ2-1 . . TRBV5-6 TGTGCCAGCAGCTTGTTCTGGACAGAAAATAATGAGCAGTTCTTC CASSLFWTENNEQFF
TRBJ1-1 . TRBD1 TRBV5-1 TGCGCCAGCAGCTTCCAGGGGGCAGGGGACACTGAAGCTTTCTTT CASSFQGAGDTEAFF
TRBJ1-2 few TRBD1 TRBV9 TGTGCCAGCAGTGGACCGGGACAGGGGTACTATGGCTACACCTTC CASSGPGQGYYGYTF
TRBJ2-3 many . TRBV3-1 TGTGCCAGCAGTTTCAGGGCGGGGGATACGCAGTATTTT CASSFRAGDTQYF
TRBJ2-5 many TRBD2 TRBV15 TGTGCCACCAGCAGAGATCACGGACTAGTCTACCAAGAGACCCAGTACTTC CATSRDHGLVYQETQYF
TRBJ2-7 many TRBD2 TRBV20-1 TGCAGTGCTGGTCGACTAGCGGGGAGCTCCTACGAGCAGTACTTC CSAGRLAGSSYEQYF
TRBJ1-4 . . TRBV5-1 TGCGCCAGCAGCTTGGCCGGGACAACTAATGAAAAACTGTTTTTT CASSLAGTTNEKLFF
TRBJ2-3 many TRBD1 TRBV7-8 TGTGCCAGCAGCCCCCGACAGGGCAGAGCAGATACGCAGTATTTT CASSPRQGRADTQYF
TRBJ2-4 . . TRBV6-1 TGTGACAGCAGTGAAGAGGAGGGGTTGGCCAAAAACATTCAGTACTTC CDSSEEEGLAKNIQYF
TRBJ1-5 many . TRBV20-1 TGCAGTGCTAGTGGCGGTGGGGATCAGCCCCAGCATTTT CSASGGGDQPQHF
TRBJ1-1 many . TRBV15 TGTGCCACCAGCGGGGAGGGCCCTCGCACTGAAGCTTTCTTT CATSGEGPRTEAFF
TRBJ2-2 few . TRBV4-3 TGCGCCAGCAGCCAAGATTTGGGGGCGAACACCGGGGAGCTGTTTTTT CASSQDLGANTGELFF
TRBJ2-7 many . TRBV10-3 TGTGCCATCAGTGAGTCTCGGTCAGGGGAGCAGTACTTC CAISESRSGEQYF
TRBJ2-1 many . TRBV21-1 TGTGCCAGAAGAACCCAGGGGGGACCGCCTGAGCAGTTCTTC CARRTQGGPPEQFF
TRBJ1-2 many TRBD1 TRBV28 TGTGCCAGCAGCACGGACAGGAGCCGCTACACCTTC CASSTDRSRYTF
TRBJ2-5 few . TRBV20-1 TGCAGTGCTAGTAAGGAGACCCAGTACTTC CSASKETQYF
TRBJ1-4 . . TRBV30 TGTGCCTGGAGTGTACGGGGGGGCCTTGGTGAAAAACTGTTTTTT CAWSVRGGLGEKLFF
TRBJ2-2 many . TRBV6-5 TGTGCCAGCAGTCTCACAAGGAACACCGGGGAGCTGTTTTTT CASSLTRNTGELFF
TRBJ2-3 . . TRBV20-1 TGCAGTGCTAGGCCCCAGGGCAGGGATACGCAGTATTTT CSARPQGRDTQYF
TRBJ2-2 many . TRBV9 TGTGCCAGCAGCCACCACAGGGAAATCGGGGAGCTGTTTTTT CASSHHREIGELFF
TRBJ2-1 many TRBD2 TRBV20-1 TGCAGTGCGCCACTAGCGTCGCAGTTCTTC CSAPLASQFF
TRBJ2-1 many . TRBV5-1 TGCGCCAGCAGCTTGGAGTCGCGGGTGCACAATGAGCAGTTCTTC CASSLESRVHNEQFF
TRBJ2-2 many . TRBV19 TGTGCCAGTAGTAGAGGCGGGCCCTACACCGGGGAGCTGTTTTTT CASSRGGPYTGELFF
TRBJ1-4 . TRBD1 TRBV20-1 TGCAGTGCTAGGAATGTACAGGGGTTTGGCGAAAAACTGTTTTTT CSARNVQGFGEKLFF
TRBJ2-3 . TRBD2 TRBV10-3 TGTGCCATCAGTGCACTAGCGCCTAGCACAGATACGCAGTATTTT CAISALAPSTDTQYF
TRBJ2-1 . TRBD2 TRBV7-9 TGTGCCAGCAGCCCCCCCCTGCGGGAGGCGAGCAATGAGCAGTTCTTC CASSPPLREASNEQFF
TRBJ2-1 many . TRBV5-6 TGTGCCAGCAGCCCGATGGGGACGTACAATGAGCAGTTCTTC CASSPMGTYNEQFF
TRBJ2-3 many . TRBV20-1 TGCAGTGCTAGTGTTGGAGGGCCTCGGACAGATACGCAGTATTTT CSASVGGPRTDTQYF
TRBJ2-5 many TRBD1 TRBV27 TGTGCCAGCAGTTTATCAAAGGGGGCGCATGGAGAGACCCAGTACTTC CASSLSKGAHGETQYF
TRBJ2-2 . TRBD1 TRBV6-2/TRBV6-3 TGTGCCAGCAGTGCCACAGGGGGCAACGGGGAGCTGTTTTTT CASSATGGNGELFF
TRBJ1-2 many TRBD1 TRBV20-1 TGCAGTGCTAGGGACAGGGAGCCCCATGGCTACACCTTC CSARDREPHGYTF
TRBJ2-6 . . TRBV19 TGTGCCAGTAGTCCCTGGGGTATGCCCTCTGGGTCCAACGTCCTGACTTTC CASSPWGMPSGSNVLTF
TRBJ1-2 . TRBD1 TRBV28 TGTGCCAGCAATACCCAGGGGGTAGGCTACACCTTC CASNTQGVGYTF
TRBJ2-5 . . TRBV2 TGTGCCAGCAGTGAGAGAGCGACCCAGTACTTC CASSERATQYF
TRBJ2-1 many . TRBV7-2 TGTGCCAGCTCGGTGGGGAGAACCTACAATGAGCAGTTCTTC CASSVGRTYNEQFF
TRBJ2-1 many TRBD2 TRBV5-1 TGCGCCAGCAGCCCTCCGTCGGCGGGAGGGTACAATGAGCAGTTCTTC CASSPPSAGGYNEQFF
TRBJ2-1 many TRBD2 TRBV7-9 TGTGCCAGCAGATGGGGACTAGCGGCTGTCGATGAGCAGTTCTTC CASRWGLAAVDEQFF